One TCR beta chain is described in this entry. What it binds is unknown. Once obtained from cultured CD4+ T cells, the DNA was sequenced using the Oncomine TCR Beta short-read assay. TCRdb analysed the PCR reads with MiXCR anew, one entry per CDR3 protein. The sample consists of 15,000 to 20,000 distinct CDR3 sequences, around 50% of them appearing once. Regarding time point: late sampling 161 to 241 days after vaccination in a few convalescent patients. The treatment: approximately nine-day PBMC culture with coronavirus spike peptide pools or control peptides (ViraFEST assay). The data are from a study of vaccination and CD4 T cells after COVID-19. Study-wide findings and caveats: A nonsignificant rise from approximately 21 to 38 was seen in the median number of SARS-CoV-2-reactive clonotypes.

V gave up 4 bases and J gave up 5 bases, with 17 bases separating them. There are 15 residues in the CDR3. Per the germline V gene, CDR1 is LNHDA and CDR2 is SQIVND (reference sequence). The rearrangement joins TRBV19 to TRBJ1-2, with a tentative D call TRBD1 (6 bases). This sequence was found in a human donor who had recovered from COVID-19. Material: CD4+ T cells from blood, cultured in vitro, obtained about 7 months after SARS-CoV-2 vaccination. DNA for the CDR3: TGTGCCAGTAGTACCCTCCGGGACACGGCGTATGGCTACACCTTC. Its protein product is CASSTLRDTAYGYTF. Combining the CDR3 with reference TRBV19 and TRBJ1-2 gives the whole variable domain DGGITQSPKYLFRKEGQNVTLSCEQNLNHDAMYWYRQDPGQGLRLIYYSQIVNDFQKGDIAEGYSVSREKKESFPLTVTSAQKNPTAFYLCASSTLRDTAYGYTFGSGTRLTVV.